This record concerns one TCR beta chain sequence. Its antigen is unknown. Lymphocytes from graft epithelium and lamina propria were isolated. Trimming cost V 1 base and J 2 bases, with 6 bases left between them. CDR1 and CDR2 from the germline V gene are SGHKS and YYEKEE (reference sequence). The CDR3 spans 13 residues. This specimen belongs to a study of graft-versus-host responses after intestinal transplantation. Across the whole study: Recipients obtained multivisceral, liver-intestinal, or isolated intestinal transplants. General study points: Peak GvH clone levels in circulation were associated with early post-transplant HvG declines. Individuals carrying graft-donor T cell macrochimerism showed high graft-versus-host to host-versus-graft clonal ratios in allografts. Recipient marrow held GvH clones, some first seen in ileum or blood.

Produced via immunoSEQ multiplex PCR; TCRdb's table is partial and in-frame only. The table lists about 29,000 clones, 65% to 80% of them singletons. The chain recombines TRBV5-5 with TRBJ1-2, with D maybe TRBD1 (6 bases). Sequences were derived from ileum tissue, sampled 98 days after intestinal transplantation. The TCR comes from a human patient who received an intestinal transplant, so some T cells may come from the graft donor. This CDR3 reads CASSLRGNYGYTF. CDR3 DNA: TGTGCCAGCAGCTTGAGGGGGAACTATGGCTACACCTTC.